These T cell receptor beta chains were read from a single sample in a study of beta chain features in type 1 diabetes. Here immunoSEQ multiplex PCR was the method, and the copy in TCRdb shows in-frame clones only, minus some. The data hold fewer than 350,000 clones, with under 8.5% observed a single time. The sequencing input was central memory CD4+ T cells from blood. The receptors here all came from a woman between 18 and 29 years old in good health. Each CDR3 is given with its conserved first and last residue. The D gene is left open where the match is weak. Size values are once, few and many counts, or a class for expanded clones, and some rows have none.

>TRBV15|TRBJ1-3|TRBD1|once
CATSRDRGSGNTIYF
TGTGCCACCAGCAGGGACAGGGGGAGTGGAAACACCATATATTTT
>TRBV2|TRBJ2-1|-|many
CASSEEGGYNEQFF
TGTGCCAGCAGTGAAGAGGGTGGTTACAATGAGCAGTTCTTC
>TRBV9|TRBJ1-6|-|-
CASSLPTGPLHF
TGTGCCAGCAGCCTCCCGACGGGACCCCTCCACTTT
>TRBV28|TRBJ1-3|-|many
CASSPFRSGNTIYF
TGTGCCAGCAGTCCCTTCCGCTCTGGAAACACCATATATTTT
>TRBV28|TRBJ1-1|TRBD1|few
CASGGTGGLEAFF
TGTGCCAGCGGCGGAACAGGGGGCTTAGAAGCTTTCTTT
>TRBV5-1|TRBJ2-3|TRBD2|few
CASSRLASTDTQYF
TGCGCCAGCAGCCGACTAGCTAGCACAGATACGCAGTATTTT
>TRBV5-1|TRBJ2-1|TRBD2|few
CASSLTAGGPYNEQFF
TGCGCCAGCAGCTTGACTGCGGGGGGGCCTTACAATGAGCAGTTCTTC
>TRBV9|TRBJ2-3|-|few
CASSVAPHDTQYF
TGTGCCAGCAGCGTAGCGCCCCATGATACGCAGTATTTT
>TRBV9|TRBJ2-7|-|few
CASSVAPVSEQYF
TGTGCCAGCAGCGTAGCTCCGGTCTCCGAGCAGTACTTC
>TRBV7-3|TRBJ1-1|-|few
CASSLKGKNTEAFF
TGTGCCAGCAGCTTAAAGGGGAAAAACACTGAAGCTTTCTTT
>TRBV7-9|TRBJ1-2|-|-
CASSLAQGTTGYTF
TGTGCCAGCAGCTTAGCTCAGGGGACAACGGGCTACACCTTC
>TRBV6-6|TRBJ2-1|-|many
CASSSTGNEQFF
TGTGCCAGCAGTTCCACAGGCAATGAGCAGTTCTTC
>TRBV28|TRBJ1-3|TRBD1|few
CASSSGTGAGNTIYF
TGTGCCAGCAGTTCCGGGACAGGGGCTGGAAACACCATATATTTT
>TRBV29-1|TRBJ2-3|TRBD2|few
CSVKSGGWDTQYF
TGCAGCGTTAAGAGCGGGGGATGGGATACGCAGTATTTT
>TRBV4-2|TRBJ2-2|-|few
CASSQVLQGSGELFF
TGTGCCAGCAGCCAGGTACTACAGGGCTCCGGGGAGCTGTTTTTT
>TRBV5-1|TRBJ1-2|-|few
CASSLRGENYGYTF
TGCGCCAGCAGCTTGAGGGGAGAGAACTATGGCTACACCTTC
>TRBV9|TRBJ2-3|-|few
CASSVGDGNTQYF
TGTGCCAGCAGCGTAGGAGACGGGAATACGCAGTATTTT
>TRBV6-6|TRBJ2-1|-|-
CASSRFTLDEQFF
TGTGCCAGCAGCAGGTTTACTTTGGATGAGCAGTTCTTC
>TRBV6-5|TRBJ2-5|-|few
CASSRETTGTETQYF
TGTGCCAGCAGCCGCGAGACTACAGGGACAGAGACCCAGTACTTC
>TRBV20-1|TRBJ2-1|-|-
CSARGRAEQFF
TGCAGTGCTAGAGGTCGAGCTGAGCAGTTCTTC
>TRBV7-2|TRBJ1-2|TRBD1|few
CASSHAGQGNGYTF
TGTGCCAGCAGCCATGCCGGACAGGGCAATGGCTACACCTTC
>TRBV29-1|TRBJ1-4|-|many
CSVFGNSGEKLFF
TGCAGCGTTTTTGGCAACTCAGGGGAAAAACTGTTTTTT
>TRBV19|TRBJ1-5|-|many
CASRHDRAGQPQHF
TGTGCCAGTAGACACGACCGAGCAGGTCAGCCCCAGCATTTT
>TRBV14|TRBJ2-1|TRBD2|medium-sized
CASSQVVGLVNEQFF
TGTGCCAGCAGCCAAGTCGTGGGACTAGTCAATGAGCAGTTCTTC
>TRBV6-1|TRBJ2-1|-|few
CASRGLAYEQFF
TGTGCCAGCAGGGGCCTAGCGTATGAGCAGTTCTTC
>TRBV7-8|TRBJ1-5|-|-
CASSLTENQPQHF
TGTGCCAGCAGCTTAACGGAGAATCAGCCCCAGCATTTT
>TRBV4-3|TRBJ1-1|TRBD1|-
CASSHREGTGGPEAFF
TGCGCCAGCAGCCATCGAGAGGGGACAGGGGGCCCTGAAGCTTTCTTT
>TRBV6-1|TRBJ2-1|TRBD2|-
CASSEVPSGGFNEQFF
TGTGCCAGCAGTGAAGTCCCCAGCGGGGGGTTCAATGAGCAGTTCTTC
>TRBV6-6|TRBJ1-5|-|few
CASSTASNQPQHF
TGTGCCAGCTCCACAGCAAGCAATCAGCCCCAGCATTTT
>TRBV9|TRBJ2-1|TRBD1|few
CASSADRGGNNEQFF
TGTGCCAGCAGTGCGGACAGGGGTGGAAACAATGAGCAGTTCTTC
>TRBV28|TRBJ1-2|-|few
CASSLERVYF
TGTGCCAGCAGTTTGGAGAGGGTTTACTTC
>TRBV19|TRBJ2-1|TRBD2|-
CASSIDQSGSDEQFF
TGTGCCAGTAGTATAGATCAAAGCGGGAGCGATGAGCAGTTCTTC
>TRBV19|TRBJ2-1|-|-
CASSTRLASYNEQFF
TGTGCCAGTAGTACCCGACTTGCCTCCTACAATGAGCAGTTCTTC
>TRBV6-1|TRBJ2-3|TRBD1|-
CASEYRGLGDTQYF
TGTGCCAGCGAATACAGGGGGCTAGGGGATACGCAGTATTTT
>TRBV28|TRBJ1-1|TRBD1|few
CASYRSQGSTEAFF
TGTGCCAGCTATCGTTCACAGGGGTCCACTGAAGCTTTCTTT
>TRBV21-1|TRBJ2-7|-|many
CASTRTRDESSYEQYF
TGTGCCAGCACTCGAACTCGGGACGAGAGCTCCTACGAGCAGTACTTC
>TRBV2|TRBJ2-3|-|many
CASTNTDTQYF
TGTGCCAGCACGAACACAGATACGCAGTATTTT
>TRBV4-3|TRBJ2-1|TRBD2|-
CASGRTSAYNEQFF
TGCGCCAGCGGGAGGACTAGCGCCTACAATGAGCAGTTCTTC
>TRBV29-1|TRBJ1-1|-|few
CSGVQNEAFF
TGCAGCGGCGTACAGAATGAAGCTTTCTTT
>TRBV11-3|TRBJ2-1|-|-
CASSLETGVNEQFF
TGTGCCAGCAGCTTAGAGACGGGAGTTAATGAGCAGTTCTTC
>TRBV27|TRBJ2-4|-|few
CASSTSRRVLAKNIQYF
TGTGCCAGCAGCACAAGCAGGCGGGTCCTAGCCAAAAACATTCAGTACTTC
>TRBV4-2|TRBJ2-3|TRBD2|-
CASSRTLAGFADTQYF
TGTGCCAGCAGCCGGACACTAGCGGGATTCGCAGATACGCAGTATTTT
>TRBV4-2|TRBJ2-3|-|-
CASSQVGAENTDTQYF
TGTGCCAGCAGCCAAGTGGGGGCAGAAAACACAGATACGCAGTATTTT
>TRBV7-2|TRBJ2-2|-|-
CASSLLGGLNTGELFF
TGTGCCAGCAGCTTATTAGGGGGGTTAAACACCGGGGAGCTGTTTTTT